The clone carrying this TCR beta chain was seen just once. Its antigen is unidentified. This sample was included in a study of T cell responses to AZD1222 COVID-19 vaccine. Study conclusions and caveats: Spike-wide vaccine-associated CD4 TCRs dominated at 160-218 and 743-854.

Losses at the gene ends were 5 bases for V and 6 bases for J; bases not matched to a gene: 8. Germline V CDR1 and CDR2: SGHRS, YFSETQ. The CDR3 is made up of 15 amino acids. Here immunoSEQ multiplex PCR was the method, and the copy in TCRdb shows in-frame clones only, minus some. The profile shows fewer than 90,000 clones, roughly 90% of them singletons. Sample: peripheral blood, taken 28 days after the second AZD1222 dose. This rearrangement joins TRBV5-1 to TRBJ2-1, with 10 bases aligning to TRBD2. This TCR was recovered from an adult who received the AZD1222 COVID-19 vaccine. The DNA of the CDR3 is TGCGCCAGCAGAGACCTTAGCGGGAGGATCAATGAGCAGTTCTTC. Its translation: CASRDLSGRINEQFF.